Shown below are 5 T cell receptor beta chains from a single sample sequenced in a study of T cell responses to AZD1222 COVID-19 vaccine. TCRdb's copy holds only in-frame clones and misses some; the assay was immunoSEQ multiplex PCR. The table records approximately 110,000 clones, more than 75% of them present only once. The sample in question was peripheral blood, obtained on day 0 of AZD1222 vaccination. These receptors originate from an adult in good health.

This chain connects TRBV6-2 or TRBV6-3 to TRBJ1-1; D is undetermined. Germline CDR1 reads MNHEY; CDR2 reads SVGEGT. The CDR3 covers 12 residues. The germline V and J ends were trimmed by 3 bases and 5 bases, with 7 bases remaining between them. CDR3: CASSYVRTEAFF. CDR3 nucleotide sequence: TGTGCCAGCAGTTATGTCCGAACTGAAGCTTTCTTT.

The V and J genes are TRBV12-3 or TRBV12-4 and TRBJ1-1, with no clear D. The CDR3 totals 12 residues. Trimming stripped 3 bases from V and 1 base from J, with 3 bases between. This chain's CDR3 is CASSLGNTEAFF. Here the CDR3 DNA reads TGTGCCAGCAGTTTGGGGAACACTGAAGCTTTCTTT.

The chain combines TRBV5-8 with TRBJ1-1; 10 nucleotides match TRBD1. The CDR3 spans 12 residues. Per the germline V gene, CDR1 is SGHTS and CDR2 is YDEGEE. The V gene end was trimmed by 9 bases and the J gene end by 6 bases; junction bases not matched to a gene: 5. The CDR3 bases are TGTGCCACCGGACAGGGGGTGCCTGAAGCTTTCTTT. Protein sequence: CATGQGVPEAFF.

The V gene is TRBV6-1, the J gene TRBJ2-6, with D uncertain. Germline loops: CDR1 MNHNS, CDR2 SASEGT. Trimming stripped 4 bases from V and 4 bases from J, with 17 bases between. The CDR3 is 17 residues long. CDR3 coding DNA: TGTGCCAGCAGTGCGAATATCGGTTTACCCGGGGCCAACGTCCTGACTTTC. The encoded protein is CASSANIGLPGANVLTF.

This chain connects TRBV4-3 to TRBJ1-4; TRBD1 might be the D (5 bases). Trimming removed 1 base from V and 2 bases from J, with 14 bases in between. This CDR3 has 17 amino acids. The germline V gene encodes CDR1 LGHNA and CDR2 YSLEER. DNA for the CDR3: TGCGCCAGCAGCCAAGTGCCAGGGCGATTGACTAATGAAAAACTGTTTTTT. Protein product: CASSQVPGRLTNEKLFF.